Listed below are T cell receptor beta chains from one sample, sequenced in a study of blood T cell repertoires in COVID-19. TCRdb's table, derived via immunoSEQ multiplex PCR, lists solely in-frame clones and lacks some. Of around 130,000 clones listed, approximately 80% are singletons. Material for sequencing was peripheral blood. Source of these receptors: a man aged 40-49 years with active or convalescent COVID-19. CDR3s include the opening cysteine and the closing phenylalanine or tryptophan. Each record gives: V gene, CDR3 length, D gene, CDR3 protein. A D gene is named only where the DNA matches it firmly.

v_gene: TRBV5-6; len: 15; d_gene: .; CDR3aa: CASRSGLRGANVLTF
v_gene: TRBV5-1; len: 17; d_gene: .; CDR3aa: CASSQDSSISYNSPLHF
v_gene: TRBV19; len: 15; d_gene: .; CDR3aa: CASSQSGTPTYEQYF
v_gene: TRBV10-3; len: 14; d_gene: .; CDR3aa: CAIFGGGENTEAFF
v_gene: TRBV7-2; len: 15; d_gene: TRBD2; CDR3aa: CASSSGLAASYEQYF
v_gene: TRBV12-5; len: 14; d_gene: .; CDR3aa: CASGLGGLHGGYTF
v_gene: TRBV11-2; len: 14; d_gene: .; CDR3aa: CASSFSGRSYGYTF
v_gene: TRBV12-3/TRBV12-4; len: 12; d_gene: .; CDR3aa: CASSLTAYGYTF
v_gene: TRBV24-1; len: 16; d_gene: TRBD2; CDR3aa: CATSAPERGDTDTQYF
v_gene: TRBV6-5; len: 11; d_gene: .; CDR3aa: CASRTTGLAFF
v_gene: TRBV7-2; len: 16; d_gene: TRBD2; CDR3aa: CASSLGLAGGSDTQYF
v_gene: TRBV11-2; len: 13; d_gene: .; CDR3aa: CASSPSVRQPQHF
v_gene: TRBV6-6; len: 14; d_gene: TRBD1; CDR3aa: CASTNNRNRGEAFF
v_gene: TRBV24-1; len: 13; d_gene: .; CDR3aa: CATSDRSTDTQYF
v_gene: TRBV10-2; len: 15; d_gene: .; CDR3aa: CASSESVRSGNTIYF
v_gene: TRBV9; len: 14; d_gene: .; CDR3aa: CASSVGWTNTEAFF
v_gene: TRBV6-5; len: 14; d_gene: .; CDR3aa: CASSYLRGGNTIYF
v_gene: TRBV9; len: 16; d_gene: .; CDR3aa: CASSVRGLERTDTQYF
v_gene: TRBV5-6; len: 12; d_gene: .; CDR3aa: CASSLTGQKLFF
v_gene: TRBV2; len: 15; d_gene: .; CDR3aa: CASSASGLSGNTIYF
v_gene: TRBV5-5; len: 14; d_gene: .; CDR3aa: CASSLLQGADGYTF
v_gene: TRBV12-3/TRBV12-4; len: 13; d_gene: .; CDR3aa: CASSRQESYEQYF
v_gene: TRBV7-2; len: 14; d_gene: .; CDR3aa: CASLETGTYTEAFF
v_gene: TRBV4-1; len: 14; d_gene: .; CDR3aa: CASSQDYRVQPQHF
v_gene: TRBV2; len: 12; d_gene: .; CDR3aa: CASTSFQETQYF
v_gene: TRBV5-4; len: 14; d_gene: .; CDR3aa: CASRTGTDTDTQYF
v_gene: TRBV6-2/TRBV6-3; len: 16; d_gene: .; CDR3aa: CASSAGQGRGSTEAFF
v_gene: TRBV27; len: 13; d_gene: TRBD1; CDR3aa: CASSSTGNYGYTF
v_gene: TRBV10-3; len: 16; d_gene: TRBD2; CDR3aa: CAISEGRAGGSDTQYF
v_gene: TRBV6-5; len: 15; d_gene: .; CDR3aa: CASSPHGPLNTEAFF
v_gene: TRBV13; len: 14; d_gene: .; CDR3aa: CASSSGRGYDEQYF
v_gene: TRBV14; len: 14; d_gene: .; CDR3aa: CASSQPQPFRALTF
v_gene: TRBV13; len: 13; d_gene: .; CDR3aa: CASSLGQGYEQYF
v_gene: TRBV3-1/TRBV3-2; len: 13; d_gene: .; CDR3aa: CASSPGGTDTQYF
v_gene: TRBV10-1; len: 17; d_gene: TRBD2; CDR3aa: CASSVPHPRLADYEQYF
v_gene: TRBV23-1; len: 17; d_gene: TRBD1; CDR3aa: CASSHFLDRLEKETQYF
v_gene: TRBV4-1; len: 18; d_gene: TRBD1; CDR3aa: CASSPVLIRTGGNGELFF
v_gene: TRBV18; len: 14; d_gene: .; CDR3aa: CASSRELTSYEQYF
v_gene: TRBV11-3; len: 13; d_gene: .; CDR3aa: CASSGNRVNEQFF
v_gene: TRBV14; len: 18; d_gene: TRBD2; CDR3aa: CASSQGSFRLAGGYEQFF
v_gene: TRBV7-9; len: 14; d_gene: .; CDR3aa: CASSLVSSTGELFF
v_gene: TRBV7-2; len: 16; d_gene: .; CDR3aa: CASSSNQRLLNEKLFF
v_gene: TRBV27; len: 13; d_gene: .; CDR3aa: CASGGTYGETQYF
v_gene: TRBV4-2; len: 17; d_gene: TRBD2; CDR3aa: CASSRELLAGSYNEQFF
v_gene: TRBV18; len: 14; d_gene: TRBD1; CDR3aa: CASSPFDRVETQYF
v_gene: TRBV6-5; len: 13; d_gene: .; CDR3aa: CASRDWTYNEQFF
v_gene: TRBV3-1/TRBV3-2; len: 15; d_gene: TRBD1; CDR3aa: CASSQEGTGGAEAFF